The entry below describes one TCR beta chain. Its specificity is unknown. CDR1 and CDR2 from the germline V gene are SGHVS and FNYEAQ. Between the trimmed V and J ends, which lost 2 bases and 6 bases, there was a span of 15 bases. The CDR3 runs to 15 residues. The data belong to a study of blood T cells in healthy people across ages. Study outcomes and limitations: TCR beta diversity, measured per million T cells, fell in a roughly linear way with age. Long-lived and aged donors differed, with more naive CD4+ cells and higher diversity in the long-lived.

It was with a sample-barcoded 5' primer and a J-beta primer mix that a second PCR of roughly 7 to 12 cycles was run. From the 5' RACE reads, TCRdb called clonotypes with MiXCR, one entry per CDR3 protein. The top ten clones hold about 27% of a sample with approximately 830,000 distinct CDR3 sequences, around 62% of them seen once. Donors each provided about 10 milliliters of peripheral blood. The receptor was derived from a man aged 30 to 39 in good health. Sequenced material: blood. This rearrangement joins TRBV7-6 to TRBJ2-3; D not resolved. CDR3 DNA sequence: TGTGCCAGCAGCTTAATACAGAGTTCAGCCGATACGCAGTATTTT. Its protein is CASSLIQSSADTQYF.